This T cell receptor beta chain was recorded in a study of PD-1 blockade in mismatch repair-deficient tumors. PCR or immunohistochemistry showed mismatch repair deficiency in every enrolled patient. TCRs were sequenced from a few patients responding to pembrolizumab. Broader study findings: Tumor-resident clones, often absent from pretreatment blood, expanded after pembrolizumab and then contracted.

In regard to this clone: The antigen is not known.

TCRdb's table, derived via immunoSEQ multiplex PCR, lists solely in-frame clones and lacks some. The sample lists more than 95,000 clones; about 88% were seen once. The CDR3 runs to 17 residues. J was trimmed by 5 bases and V by 0 bases; bases with no gene match: 8. Germline V gene sequence: CDR1 MGHRA, CDR2 YSYEKL. The sequence was obtained from an adult with mismatch repair-deficient cancer. V is TRBV4-1 and J is TRBJ2-2; 8 nucleotides align to TRBD2. The starting material was peripheral blood, obtained 44 weeks after starting pembrolizumab. CDR3 region: CASSQEWPGGGTGELFF. The CDR3 DNA reads as TGCGCCAGCAGCCAAGAATGGCCGGGAGGGGGTACCGGGGAGCTGTTTTTT.